A single sample is the source of the 6 T cell receptor beta chains below, sequenced in a study of blood T cells in healthy people across ages. Alongside a J-beta primer mix, a sample-barcoded 5' primer served in a second PCR lasting roughly 6 to 12 cycles. Each CDR3 protein gets one entry after TCRdb re-called the 5' RACE reads with MiXCR. This table has over 1.5 million distinct CDR3 sequences, around half appearing once. The specimen sequenced was blood. Receptors originate from a woman between 35 and 50 years old in good health.

In nucleotides, the CDR3 is TGCGCCAGCAGCTTGGATTCTTGGGGTCCGTACAATGAGCAGTACTTC. Translating gives CASSLDSWGPYNEQYF. The V and J genes are TRBV5-1 and TRBJ2-7; D not resolved. The V gene's germline CDR1 is SGHRS and CDR2 YFSETQ. The V and J ends lost 0 bases and 7 bases respectively, with 20 bases between them. The CDR3 is made up of 16 amino acids.

This clonotype was seen a few times. The rearrangement uses TRBV7-2 and TRBJ1-6; a weak D match, TRBD1 (6 bases). The CDR3 contains 15 residues. Between the trimmed V and J ends, which lost 5 bases and 9 bases, there was a span of 17 bases. The germline gives CDR1 SGHTA, CDR2 FQGNSA. The CDR3 DNA reads TGTGCCAGCAGCCCCGGGGGGGCCTTTGGTTCACCCCTCCACTTT. Protein: CASSPGGAFGSPLHF.

This clonotype has a handful of counts. The DNA of the CDR3 is TGTGCCAGCAGTCCCCGACAGATTTACTACGAGCAGTACTTC. Its protein is CASSPRQIYYEQYF. The rearrangement links TRBV28 to TRBJ2-7, with D perhaps matching TRBD1 (5 bases). Trimming left V 5 bases short and J 3 bases short, with 14 bases between. The CDR3 is 14 amino acids. CDR1 and CDR2 (germline): MDHEN, SYDVKM.

This clonotype was picked up a small number of times. The chain employs TRBV20-1 and TRBJ2-5; D perhaps matches TRBD2 (6 bases). Germline loops: CDR1 DFQATT, CDR2 SNEGSKA (reference sequence). This CDR3 has 14 residues. Trimming cost V 6 bases and J 1 base, with 15 bases left between them. The DNA of the CDR3 is TGCAGTGCACCCGGGAGCGGCATCCAAGAGACCCAGTACTTC. This codes for CSAPGSGIQETQYF.

The chain links TRBV6-1 to TRBJ2-1; TRBD1 matches at 8 bases. With V trimmed by 0 bases and J by 8 bases, 3 bases remained unmatched. There are 14 residues in the CDR3. The germline gives CDR1 MNHNS, CDR2 SASEGT. The CDR3 sequence: CASSEAPGGYEQFF. CDR3 DNA sequence: TGTGCCAGCAGTGAAGCTCCAGGGGGCTATGAGCAGTTCTTC.

This clonotype was counted only a few times. For the CDR3, the DNA is TGCGCCAGCAGCTTGGCCTTGGGACTAGGGGAAAACATTCAGTACTTC. Translated, it gives CASSLALGLGENIQYF. V is TRBV5-1 and J is TRBJ2-4; TRBD2 matches 8 bases. This CDR3 region has 16 residues. With 0 bases clipped from V and 5 bases from J, the junction kept 7 bases outside the gene matches. Germline CDR1 is SGHRS and CDR2 is YFSETQ.